Below, 8 T cell receptor beta chains from the same sample are listed, as sequenced in a study of T cells in Graves' hyperthyroidism and ophthalmopathy. TCR beta CDR3 sequences were amplified from RNA transcripts. The HTBI primer set drove a first-round RT-PCR of the TCR CDR3. One entry per CDR3 protein, called by TCRdb with MiXCR from the multiplex PCR reads. The data show about 300,000 distinct CDR3 sequences, roughly 20% seen once. The sample taken for sequencing was blood. These receptors all come from a man aged 50 or older with Graves' ophthalmopathy.

This clonotype was seen many times. V usage is TRBV7-9 and J usage is TRBJ2-6, with D possibly being TRBD2 (5 bases). Germline values: CDR1 SEHNR, CDR2 FQNEAQ (reference sequence). CDR3 length equals 16 residues. Trimming left V 5 bases short and J 0 bases short, with 11 bases between. The CDR3 protein is CASSTPRDSGANVLTF. Written as DNA, the CDR3 is TGTGCCAGCAGCACCCCTCGGGACTCTGGGGCCAACGTCCTGACTTTC.

Ten or more counts support this clonotype. The J gene is TRBJ2-1, the V gene TRBV3-1, with D hard to call. This CDR3 comprises 13 residues. Per germline, CDR1 LGHDT and CDR2 YNNKEL (reference sequence). V lost 0 bases, J lost 7 bases, and 7 bases lay in between. CDR3 region: CASSQDWQNEQFF. CDR3 in DNA: TGTGCCAGCAGCCAAGATTGGCAGAATGAGCAGTTCTTC.

The genes are TRBV11-2 and TRBJ1-2, with D unresolved. There are 14 residues in the CDR3. V shed 4 bases and J shed 4 bases, with 13 bases lying between them. Germline CDR1 is SGHAT and CDR2 is FQNNGV. The CDR3 loop reads CASSWAGGSYGYTF. The CDR3 nucleotides are TGTGCCAGCAGCTGGGCAGGCGGTAGCTATGGCTACACCTTC. The whole variable domain, filled in from reference TRBV11-2 and TRBJ1-2, reads EAGVAQSPRYKIIEKRQSVAFWCNPISGHATLYWYQQILGQGPKLLIQFQNNGVVDDSQLPKDRFSAERLKGVDSTLKIQPAKLEDSAVYLCASSWAGGSYGYTFGSGTRLTVV.

The chain employs TRBV19 and TRBJ2-1, with D perhaps being TRBD1 or TRBD2 (5 bases each). Germline CDR1 reads LNHDA; CDR2 reads SQIVND (reference sequence). V lost 4 bases and J 3 bases, leaving 19 bases between the germline ends. The CDR3 totals 17 residues. The CDR3 sequence is CASSTNRGLRSYNEQFF. CDR3 coding DNA: TGTGCCAGTAGTACCAACCGGGGCCTCAGAAGCTACAATGAGCAGTTCTTC.

Turning to this clonotype: This may arise from a read error, as a much more abundant clone is one base away. The chain combines TRBV7-2 with TRBJ2-5, with D possibly being TRBD1 (6 bases). Germline values: CDR1 SGHTA, CDR2 FQGNSA. V dropped 0 bases and J dropped 5 bases, with 16 bases sitting between them. This CDR3 is built from 16 residues. DNA of the CDR3: TGTGCCAGCAGCTTAGCTGGGACAAGGATCGCCGAGACCCAGTACTTC. As protein: CASSLAGTRIAETQYF.

The gene calls are TRBV11-3 and TRBJ2-3; possible D gene TRBD2, 6 bases. CDR1 is SGHNT and CDR2 is YENEEA in the germline V gene. The CDR3 contains 13 residues. The V gene lost 10 bases and the J gene lost 5 bases, with 16 bases spanning the gap. CDR3 region: CATKTSMEDTQYF. The CDR3 DNA reads TGTGCCACCAAGACTAGTATGGAAGATACGCAGTATTTT.

This clonotype was seen only a few times. J is TRBJ1-1 and V is TRBV15, with TRBD1 as a possible D gene (5 bases). The CDR3 extends over 16 amino acids. Trimming took 0 bases from V and 7 from J, leaving 18 bases between them. The V gene's germline CDR1 is LNHNV and CDR2 YYDKDF (reference sequence). CDR3 residues: CATSRDLSGVMGEAFF. The CDR3 bases are TGTGCCACCAGCAGAGATCTGTCGGGGGTGATGGGTGAAGCTTTCTTT. Supplemented by reference TRBV15 and TRBJ1-1, the full variable domain reads DAMVIQNPRYQVTQFGKPVTLSCSQTLNHNVMYWYQQKSSQAPKLLFHYYDKDFNNEADTPDNFQSRRPNTSFCFLDIRSPGLGDTAMYLCATSRDLSGVMGEAFFGQGTRLTVV.

In its sample, this clonotype was seen many times. J is TRBJ1-2 and V is TRBV7-8, with D perhaps matching TRBD1 (6 bases). CDR1 and CDR2 (germline): SGHVS, FQNEAQ. V lost 4 bases to trimming and J lost 7 bases, with 10 bases between them. The CDR3 sequence is 12 residues long. DNA of the CDR3: TGTGCCAGCAGCTCCACAGGGACTGGCTACACCTTC. This gives the protein CASSSTGTGYTF.